A selection of T cell receptor beta chains follows, all from one sample in a study of blood T cell repertoires in COVID-19. Profiling relied on immunoSEQ multiplex PCR, and the TCRdb table lists in-frame clones only, not all of them. This table holds a few hundred thousand clones, roughly 85% found once. Specimen: peripheral blood. The receptors come from a middle-aged man with acute or convalescent COVID-19. Both conserved end residues are part of each CDR3. A D gene is named only where the DNA matches it firmly. The size field is filled for only some rows; it gives once, few, many or a size class.

V	D	size	J	CDR3	DNA
TRBV6-6	-	-	TRBJ2-5	CASSSRDIQETQYF	TGTGCCAGCAGTTCTCGGGACATCCAAGAGACCCAGTACTTC
TRBV6-6	TRBD1	-	TRBJ1-6	CASSLEGQGISPLHF	TGTGCCAGCAGCTTAGAAGGACAGGGGATTTCACCCCTCCACTTT
TRBV5-1	-	-	TRBJ2-2	CASSFQANTGELFF	TGCGCCAGCAGCTTCCAGGCCAACACCGGGGAGCTGTTTTTT
TRBV7-9	-	-	TRBJ1-6	CASSPVNSPLHF	TGTGCCAGCAGCCCGGTAAATTCACCCCTCCACTTT
TRBV5-6	-	once	TRBJ2-7	CASSRADRTSGEQYF	TGTGCCAGCAGCAGGGCGGACAGAACTTCTGGCGAGCAGTACTTC
TRBV30	TRBD1	-	TRBJ2-7	CAWRGNRGLYEQYF	TGTGCCTGGAGGGGGAACAGGGGGCTGTACGAGCAGTACTTC
TRBV19	-	-	TRBJ1-1	CASRGEGQNTEAFF	TGTGCCAGTAGGGGGGAGGGACAAAACACTGAAGCTTTCTTT
TRBV30	-	-	TRBJ1-1	CAAELQLNTEAFF	TGTGCCGCGGAACTTCAGTTGAACACTGAAGCTTTCTTT
TRBV5-1	-	-	TRBJ1-4	CASSLLADSATNEKLFF	TGCGCCAGCAGCCTCCTCGCGGACAGTGCAACTAATGAAAAACTGTTTTTT
TRBV5-1	-	-	TRBJ1-1	CASSLAQLMNTEAFF	TGCGCCAGCAGCTTGGCCCAGTTAATGAACACTGAAGCTTTCTTT
TRBV5-1	-	-	TRBJ1-4	CASSDPSTATNEKLFF	TGCGCCAGCAGCGACCCTAGCACAGCAACTAATGAAAAACTGTTTTTT
TRBV5-1	TRBD1	-	TRBJ2-7	CASSLDPGGYEQYF	TGCGCCAGCAGCTTGGACCCAGGGGGCTACGAGCAGTACTTC
TRBV19	TRBD1	-	TRBJ1-1	CASSILDRANTEAFF	TGTGCCAGTAGTATCTTGGACAGGGCGAACACTGAAGCTTTCTTT
TRBV11-2	-	-	TRBJ1-2	CASSFGGGSFYGYTF	TGTGCCAGCAGCTTTGGCGGGGGCAGTTTCTATGGCTACACCTTC
TRBV5-1	TRBD1	once	TRBJ2-1	CASSYRDRGNEQFF	TGCGCCAGCAGCTACCGGGACAGGGGCAATGAGCAGTTCTTC
TRBV5-4	-	once	TRBJ1-1	CASSLNAMNTEAFF	TGTGCCAGCAGCTTGAATGCGATGAACACTGAAGCTTTCTTT
TRBV19	-	once	TRBJ1-4	CASSIQGVGEKLFF	TGTGCCAGTAGTATACAGGGTGTAGGTGAAAAACTGTTTTTT
TRBV7-3	TRBD1	-	TRBJ1-6	CASSLRGQGASPLHF	TGTGCCAGCAGCTTACGAGGACAGGGGGCTTCACCCCTCCACTTT
TRBV5-1	-	-	TRBJ2-3	CASSSLGRGRGTDTQYF	TGCGCCAGCAGCAGTTTAGGCAGGGGACGAGGCACAGATACGCAGTATTTT
TRBV28	TRBD1	-	TRBJ2-1	CASGGTGDYNEQFF	TGTGCCAGCGGTGGGACAGGGGACTACAATGAGCAGTTCTTC
TRBV18	TRBD1	-	TRBJ1-1	CASSRQGATGTEAFF	TGTGCCAGCTCACGACAGGGGGCGACGGGCACTGAAGCTTTCTTT
TRBV2	TRBD1	once	TRBJ1-6	CASSQDRAQGPLHF	TGTGCCAGCAGTCAGGACAGGGCGCAGGGACCCCTCCACTTT
TRBV7-7	TRBD1	-	TRBJ2-2	CASSSNPGGSTGELFF	TGTGCTAGCAGCTCAAATCCAGGGGGTAGCACCGGGGAGCTGTTCTTT
TRBV30	TRBD1	-	TRBJ2-2	CAWSAGGQGFAGELFF	TGTGCCTGGAGCGCGGGGGGACAGGGGTTTGCCGGGGAGCTGTTTTTT
TRBV18	TRBD1	-	TRBJ1-1	CASSASGTANTEAFF	TGTGCCAGCTCAGCATCCGGGACAGCTAACACTGAAGCTTTCTTT
TRBV2	TRBD1	-	TRBJ2-4	CASSLGTGSINIQYF	TGTGCCAGCAGCCTGGGGACAGGGAGTATAAACATTCAGTACTTC
TRBV6-6	TRBD2	-	TRBJ2-7	CASSPQASGGPPQYYEQYF	TGTGCCAGCAGTCCCCAGGCAAGCGGGGGGCCACCTCAATACTACGAGCAGTACTTC
TRBV10-3	-	-	TRBJ1-1	CAIRGPYNTEAFF	TGTGCCATCCGAGGGCCATACAACACTGAAGCTTTCTTT
TRBV5-1	-	-	TRBJ2-1	CASSLSQGYNEQFF	TGCGCCAGCAGCTTGTCTCAGGGCTACAATGAGCAGTTCTTC
TRBV24-1	-	once	TRBJ2-7	CATSDVRGPEQYF	TGTGCCACCAGTGATGTCAGGGGACCCGAGCAGTACTTC
TRBV7-8	-	-	TRBJ1-2	CASSLGKDYGYTF	TGTGCCAGCAGCTTGGGCAAGGACTATGGCTACACCTTC
TRBV7-3	-	-	TRBJ1-2	CASSLTGEPYYGYTF	TGTGCCAGCAGCTTGACGGGGGAGCCGTACTATGGCTACACCTTC
TRBV9	-	few	TRBJ1-2	CASSSDGVANYGYTF	TGTGCCAGCAGCTCCGACGGGGTAGCTAACTATGGCTACACCTTC
TRBV4-1	-	-	TRBJ1-1	CASSHYTEAFF	TGCGCCAGCAGCCATTATACTGAAGCTTTCTTT
TRBV3-1/TRBV3-2	TRBD1	-	TRBJ1-2	CASSHLWTGGVDGYTF	TGTGCCAGCAGCCACCTATGGACAGGGGGCGTTGATGGCTACACCTTC
TRBV3-1/TRBV3-2	-	-	TRBJ1-3	CASSQVILGNTIYF	TGTGCCAGCAGCCAAGTTATCCTGGGAAACACCATATATTTT
TRBV10-3	-	-	TRBJ2-7	CAISESVAGDEQYF	TGTGCCATCAGTGAGTCGGTCGCAGGGGACGAGCAGTACTTC
TRBV3-1/TRBV3-2	TRBD1	-	TRBJ2-5	CASSQGTGQETQYF	TGTGCCAGCAGCCAAGGGACAGGTCAAGAGACCCAGTACTTC
TRBV9	TRBD1	-	TRBJ2-2	CASSATGGSTGELFF	TGTGCCAGCAGCGCAACAGGGGGCTCAACCGGGGAGCTGTTTTTT
TRBV10-3	-	-	TRBJ2-7	CAISADSYEQYF	TGTGCCATCTCGGCGGACTCCTACGAGCAGTACTTC
TRBV7-6	TRBD1	-	TRBJ2-7	CASSFGTGVAYEQYF	TGTGCCAGCAGCTTCGGGACAGGGGTAGCCTACGAGCAGTACTTC
TRBV10-2	TRBD1	-	TRBJ1-5	CASMGQLNQPQHF	TGCGCCAGCATGGGACAGCTCAATCAGCCCCAGCATTTT
TRBV12-3/TRBV12-4	TRBD1	-	TRBJ2-5	CASSPGQGGTQYF	TGTGCCAGCAGCCCGGGACAGGGTGGGACCCAGTACTTC
TRBV5-4	TRBD2	-	TRBJ2-5	CASSPHSGGGTQETQYF	TGTGCCAGCAGCCCCCATAGCGGGGGGGGGACACAAGAGACCCAGTACTTC
TRBV30	TRBD1	few	TRBJ1-1	CAWSTGKRDTEAFF	TGTGCCTGGTCGACAGGGAAAAGGGACACTGAAGCTTTCTTT
TRBV7-9	-	-	TRBJ2-7	CATKEGLGEQYF	TGTGCCACCAAGGAGGGGCTGGGCGAGCAGTACTTC
TRBV18	-	-	TRBJ2-3	CASSPRPGVEEPDTQYF	TGTGCCAGCTCACCACGTCCAGGGGTCGAGGAGCCAGATACGCAGTATTTT